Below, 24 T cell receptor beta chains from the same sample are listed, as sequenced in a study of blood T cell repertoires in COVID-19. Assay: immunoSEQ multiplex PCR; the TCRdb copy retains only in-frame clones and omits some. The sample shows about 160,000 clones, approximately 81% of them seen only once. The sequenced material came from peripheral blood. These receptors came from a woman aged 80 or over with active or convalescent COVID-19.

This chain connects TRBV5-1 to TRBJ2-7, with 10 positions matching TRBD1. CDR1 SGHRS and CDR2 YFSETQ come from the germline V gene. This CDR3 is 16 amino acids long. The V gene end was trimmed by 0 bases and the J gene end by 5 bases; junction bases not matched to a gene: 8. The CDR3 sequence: CASSLGGQGLFDEQYF. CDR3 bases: TGCGCCAGCAGCTTGGGGGGACAGGGGTTATTCGACGAGCAGTACTTC.

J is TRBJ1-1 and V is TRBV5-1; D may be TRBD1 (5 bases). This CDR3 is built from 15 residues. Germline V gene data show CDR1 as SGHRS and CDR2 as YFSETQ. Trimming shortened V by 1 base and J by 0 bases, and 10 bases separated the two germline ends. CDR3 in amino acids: CASSLTGFMNTEAFF. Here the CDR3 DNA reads TGCGCCAGCAGCTTGACAGGCTTCATGAACACTGAAGCTTTCTTT.

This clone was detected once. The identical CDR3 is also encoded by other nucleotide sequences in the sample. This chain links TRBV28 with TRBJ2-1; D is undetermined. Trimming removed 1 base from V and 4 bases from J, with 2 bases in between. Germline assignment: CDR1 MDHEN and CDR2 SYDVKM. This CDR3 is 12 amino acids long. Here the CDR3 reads CASSLSYNEQFF. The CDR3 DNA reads TGTGCCAGCAGTTTATCTTACAATGAGCAGTTCTTC. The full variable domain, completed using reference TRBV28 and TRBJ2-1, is DVKVTQSSRYLVKRTGEKVFLECVQDMDHENMFWYRQDPGLGLRLIYFSYDVKMKEKGDIPEGYSVSREKKERFSLILESASTNQTSMYLCASSLSYNEQFFGPGTRLTVL.

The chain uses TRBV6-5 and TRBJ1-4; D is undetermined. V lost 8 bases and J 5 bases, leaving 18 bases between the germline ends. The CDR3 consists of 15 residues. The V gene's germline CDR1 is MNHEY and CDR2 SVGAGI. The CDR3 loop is CASAVNAGLNEKLFF. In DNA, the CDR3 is TGTGCCAGCGCCGTCAACGCAGGCCTGAATGAAAAACTGTTTTTT.

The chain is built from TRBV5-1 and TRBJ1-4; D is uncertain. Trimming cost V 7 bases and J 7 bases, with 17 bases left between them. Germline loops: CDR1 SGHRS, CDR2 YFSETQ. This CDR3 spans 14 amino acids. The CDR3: CASSREGESEKLFF. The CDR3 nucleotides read TGCGCCAGCTCCCGCGAGGGTGAAAGTGAAAAACTGTTTTTT. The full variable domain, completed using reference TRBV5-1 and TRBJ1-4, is KAGVTQTPRYLIKTRGQQVTLSCSPISGHRSVSWYQQTPGQGLQFLFEYFSETQRNKGNFPGRFSGRQFSNSRSEMNVSTLELGDSALYLCASSREGESEKLFFGSGTQLSVL.

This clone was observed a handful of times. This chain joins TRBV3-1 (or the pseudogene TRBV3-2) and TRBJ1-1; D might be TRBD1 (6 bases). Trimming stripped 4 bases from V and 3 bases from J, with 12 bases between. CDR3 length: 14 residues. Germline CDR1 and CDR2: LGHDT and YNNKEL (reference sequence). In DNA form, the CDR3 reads TGTGCCAGCAGCCCGATCGGGACATACACTGAAGCTTTCTTT. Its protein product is CASSPIGTYTEAFF.

In nucleotides, the CDR3 is TGTGCCAGCTCACCACCGACGGGACAGGGATATGGCTACACCTTC. Translated: CASSPPTGQGYGYTF. V and J are TRBV18 and TRBJ1-2; 9 bases match TRBD1. J gave up 5 bases and V 0 bases, and 4 bases lay outside the gene matches. Germline values: CDR1 KGHSH, CDR2 LQKENI. This CDR3 has 15 amino acids.

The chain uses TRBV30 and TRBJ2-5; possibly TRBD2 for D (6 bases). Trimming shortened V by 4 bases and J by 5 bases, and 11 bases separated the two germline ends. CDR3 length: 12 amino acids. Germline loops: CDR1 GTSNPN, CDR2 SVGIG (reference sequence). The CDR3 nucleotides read TGTGCCTGGAATACGGGGGTCGAGACCCAGTACTTC. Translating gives CAWNTGVETQYF.

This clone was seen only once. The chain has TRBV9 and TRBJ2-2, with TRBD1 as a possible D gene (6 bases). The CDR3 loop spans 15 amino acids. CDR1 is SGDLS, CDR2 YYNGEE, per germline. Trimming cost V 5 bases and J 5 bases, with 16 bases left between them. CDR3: CASSANRVSTGELFF. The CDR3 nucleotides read TGTGCCAGCAGTGCAAACAGGGTTAGTACCGGGGAGCTGTTTTTT.

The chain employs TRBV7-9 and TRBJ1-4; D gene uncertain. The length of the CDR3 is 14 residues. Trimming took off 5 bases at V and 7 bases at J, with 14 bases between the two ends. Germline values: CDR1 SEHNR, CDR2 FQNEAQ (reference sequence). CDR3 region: CASSPTSTGEKLFF. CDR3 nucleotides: TGTGCCAGCAGCCCCACGTCGACGGGTGAAAAACTGTTTTTT.

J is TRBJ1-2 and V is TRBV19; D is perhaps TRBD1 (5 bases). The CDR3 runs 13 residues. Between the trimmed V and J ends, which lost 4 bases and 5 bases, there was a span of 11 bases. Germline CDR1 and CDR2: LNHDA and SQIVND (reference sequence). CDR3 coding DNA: TGTGCCAGTAGTAGGCGGGGGAGTTATGGCTACACCTTC. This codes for CASSRRGSYGYTF.

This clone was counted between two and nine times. For the CDR3, the DNA is TGTGCCAGTAGTATACTTAGGGGAGGATCCTACGAGCAGTACTTC. Translated, it gives CASSILRGGSYEQYF. This rearrangement joins TRBV19 to TRBJ2-7; D perhaps matches TRBD2 (6 bases). The CDR3 covers 15 residues. The germline V gene has CDR1 LNHDA and CDR2 SQIVND (reference sequence). Trimming took 2 bases from V and 1 from J, leaving 12 bases between them. The complete variable domain, with remaining parts taken from reference TRBV19 and TRBJ2-7, reads DGGITQSPKYLFRKEGQNVTLSCEQNLNHDAMYWYRQDPGQGLRLIYYSQIVNDFQKGDIAEGYSVSREKKESFPLTVTSAQKNPTAFYLCASSILRGGSYEQYFGPGTRLTVT.

CDR3 in amino acids: CASSFQGSTEAFF. CDR3 sequence (DNA): TGTGCCAGCAGTTTTCAGGGGAGCACTGAAGCTTTCTTT. The chain employs TRBV27 and TRBJ1-1, with a tentative D call TRBD1 (6 bases). The germline CDR1 and CDR2 sequences are MNHEY and SMNVEV (reference sequence). V was pared by 3 bases and J by 4 bases, with 9 bases between. The CDR3 covers 13 residues.

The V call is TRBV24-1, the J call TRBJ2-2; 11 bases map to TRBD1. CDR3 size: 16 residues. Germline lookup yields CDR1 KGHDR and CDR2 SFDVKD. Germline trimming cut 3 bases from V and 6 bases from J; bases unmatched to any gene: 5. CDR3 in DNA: TGTGCCACCAGTGATCGGGACAGGGGGTTGTCCGGGGAGCTGTTTTTT. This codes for CATSDRDRGLSGELFF.

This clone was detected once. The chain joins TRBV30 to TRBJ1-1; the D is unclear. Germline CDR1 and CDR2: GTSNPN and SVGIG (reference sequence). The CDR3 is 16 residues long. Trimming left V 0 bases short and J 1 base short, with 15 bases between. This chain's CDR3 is CAWSVRKPEGNTEAFF. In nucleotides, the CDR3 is TGTGCCTGGAGTGTGAGGAAACCCGAGGGGAACACTGAAGCTTTCTTT.

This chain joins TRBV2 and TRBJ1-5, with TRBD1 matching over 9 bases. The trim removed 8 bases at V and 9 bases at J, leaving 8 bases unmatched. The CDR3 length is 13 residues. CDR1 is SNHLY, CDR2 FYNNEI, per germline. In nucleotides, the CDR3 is TGTGCCAGCGAAGGGACAGGGACTCGGCCCCAGCATTTT. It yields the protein CASEGTGTRPQHF.

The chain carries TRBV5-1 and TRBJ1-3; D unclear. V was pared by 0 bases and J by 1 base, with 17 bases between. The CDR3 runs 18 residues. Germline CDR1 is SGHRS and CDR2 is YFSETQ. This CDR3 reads CASSLEVGRGLSGNTIYF. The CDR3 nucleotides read TGCGCCAGCAGCTTGGAGGTCGGCCGGGGATTATCTGGAAACACCATATATTTT.

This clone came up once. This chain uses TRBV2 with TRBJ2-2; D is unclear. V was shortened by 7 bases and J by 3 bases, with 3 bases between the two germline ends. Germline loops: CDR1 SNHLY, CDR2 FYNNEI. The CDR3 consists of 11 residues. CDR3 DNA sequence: TGTGCCAGCACCTACACCGGGGAGCTGTTTTTT. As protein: CASTYTGELFF.

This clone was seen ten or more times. The CDR3 is CASSSPLLGSSYEQYF. The CDR3, as DNA: TGTGCCAGCAGTTCACCCCTCCTAGGGAGCTCCTACGAGCAGTACTTC. The rearrangement uses TRBV28 and TRBJ2-7, with D possibly matching TRBD2 (5 bases). The CDR3 spans 16 residues. Germline CDR1 and CDR2: MDHEN and SYDVKM. Trimming left V 4 bases short and J 0 bases short, with 16 bases between.

CDR3: CASSLGGISTEAFF. In DNA, the CDR3 is TGCGCCAGCAGCTTGGGCGGGATCAGCACTGAAGCTTTCTTT. The chain is built from TRBV5-1 and TRBJ1-1; D unresolved. V was cut by 0 bases and J by 4 bases, with 10 bases left in between. Per germline, CDR1 SGHRS and CDR2 YFSETQ. The CDR3 loop spans 14 amino acids.

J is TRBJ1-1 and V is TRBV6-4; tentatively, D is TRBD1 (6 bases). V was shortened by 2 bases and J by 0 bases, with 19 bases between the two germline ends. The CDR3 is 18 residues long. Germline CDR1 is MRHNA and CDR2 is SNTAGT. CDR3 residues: CASSDLPRGRGLNTEAFF. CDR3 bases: TGTGCCAGCAGTGACCTCCCCAGGGGAAGAGGTTTGAACACTGAAGCTTTCTTT.

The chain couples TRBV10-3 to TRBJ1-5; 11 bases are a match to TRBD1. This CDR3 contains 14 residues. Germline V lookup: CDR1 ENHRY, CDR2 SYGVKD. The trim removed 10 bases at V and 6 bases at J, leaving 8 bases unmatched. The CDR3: CASEDRGLGQPQHF. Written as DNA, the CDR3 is TGTGCCAGCGAGGACAGGGGGCTCGGTCAGCCCCAGCATTTT.

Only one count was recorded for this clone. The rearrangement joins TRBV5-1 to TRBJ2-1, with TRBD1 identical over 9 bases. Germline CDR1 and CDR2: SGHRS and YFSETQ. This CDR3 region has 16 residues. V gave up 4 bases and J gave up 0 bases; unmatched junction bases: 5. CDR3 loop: CASSSPTGGSYNEQFF. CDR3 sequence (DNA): TGCGCCAGCAGCAGCCCGACAGGGGGCTCCTACAATGAGCAGTTCTTC.

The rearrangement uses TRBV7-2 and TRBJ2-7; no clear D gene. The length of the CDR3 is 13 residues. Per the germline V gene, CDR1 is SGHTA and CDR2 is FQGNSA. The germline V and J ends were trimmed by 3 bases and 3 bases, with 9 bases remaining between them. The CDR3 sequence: CASSLGSNYEQYF. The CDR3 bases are TGTGCCAGCAGCTTGGGCAGCAACTACGAGCAGTACTTC.